One and the same sample provided the 8 T cell receptor beta chains below, sequenced in a study of blood T cell repertoires in COVID-19. Clones were sequenced by immunoSEQ multiplex PCR, and TCRdb holds only the in-frame ones, with some missing. In the table there are about 100,000 clones, about 77% of which are singletons. Sequencing was done on a sample of peripheral blood. Every receptor here comes from a human donor in a cohort sampled during active COVID-19.

This chain uses TRBV28 with TRBJ2-3, with TRBD2 identical over 10 bases. The V and J ends lost 6 bases and 1 base, in that order; junction bases with no gene match: 4. The CDR3 consists of 15 residues. Germline V CDR1 and CDR2: MDHEN, SYDVKM. The CDR3 DNA follows: TGTGCCAGCAGCAGAGGGACTAGCGGCACAGATACGCAGTATTTT. Residues: CASSRGTSGTDTQYF.

J is TRBJ1-2 and V is TRBV28, with 8 positions matching TRBD1. The junction had 4 bases not matched to a gene; V was cut back by 6 bases and J by 1 base. Looked up from germline, CDR1 is MDHEN and CDR2 is SYDVKM. The CDR3 has 14 amino acids. The CDR3 loop reads CASRTGAYNYGYTF. In DNA, the CDR3 is TGTGCCAGCAGGACAGGGGCTTATAACTATGGCTACACCTTC.

This clone was counted a few times. V usage is TRBV7-6 and J usage is TRBJ1-3, with 9 bases identical to TRBD1. The CDR3 length is 17 residues. With V trimmed by 4 bases and J by 1 base, 8 bases remained unmatched. Germline CDR1 and CDR2: SGHVS and FNYEAQ. CDR3 region: CASSSTGTGTSGNTIYF. CDR3 bases: TGTGCCAGCAGCTCAACCGGGACAGGGACGTCTGGAAACACCATATATTTT.

A single count supports this clone. The chain joins TRBV28 to TRBJ1-1, with 7 bases aligning to TRBD1. V was clipped by 1 base and J by 5 bases; unmatched bases: 7. Germline-derived CDR1 and CDR2 are MDHEN and SYDVKM. The CDR3 runs 15 residues. CDR3 region: CASSLSSTGMTEAFF. The CDR3 DNA reads as TGTGCCAGCAGTTTATCTTCGACAGGGATGACTGAAGCTTTCTTT.

The CDR3 loop is CATRVEGDYGYTF. For the CDR3, the DNA is TGTGCCACCAGGGTAGAGGGGGACTATGGCTACACCTTC. The chain employs TRBV6-5 and TRBJ1-2, with D possibly being TRBD1 (6 bases). The CDR3 is 13 amino acids. Trimming shortened V by 10 bases and J by 3 bases, and 15 bases separated the two germline ends. Germline values: CDR1 MNHEY, CDR2 SVGAGI.

This clone has only one observation. The rearrangement uses TRBV28 and TRBJ2-1; no reliable D call. V was clipped by 2 bases and J by 9 bases, with 8 bases between them. The CDR3 is 12 residues long. CDR1 and CDR2 (germline): MDHEN, SYDVKM. CDR3 in DNA: TGTGCCAGCAGTTTAGGCATTGGTGAGCAGTTCTTC. Translated, it gives CASSLGIGEQFF.

This clone was seen a single time. The chain has TRBV13 and TRBJ2-7; the D is unclear. The germline V gene encodes CDR1 PRHDT and CDR2 FYEKMQ (reference sequence). V lost 5 bases to trimming and J lost 2 bases, with 7 bases between them. The CDR3 runs 12 residues. The CDR3 nucleotides are TGTGCCAGCAGCCGACAAGCCTACGAGCAGTACTTC. Translated, it gives CASSRQAYEQYF.

This clone turned up a few times. The V call is TRBV7-8, the J call TRBJ1-4; TRBD1 might be the D (6 bases). CDR3 size: 14 residues. V was cut by 5 bases and J by 5 bases, with 12 bases left in between. Germline V CDR1 and CDR2: SGHVS, FQNEAQ. CDR3 loop: CASSLGQPNEKLFF. The DNA for the CDR3 is TGTGCCAGCAGCCTTGGACAGCCCAATGAAAAACTGTTTTTT.